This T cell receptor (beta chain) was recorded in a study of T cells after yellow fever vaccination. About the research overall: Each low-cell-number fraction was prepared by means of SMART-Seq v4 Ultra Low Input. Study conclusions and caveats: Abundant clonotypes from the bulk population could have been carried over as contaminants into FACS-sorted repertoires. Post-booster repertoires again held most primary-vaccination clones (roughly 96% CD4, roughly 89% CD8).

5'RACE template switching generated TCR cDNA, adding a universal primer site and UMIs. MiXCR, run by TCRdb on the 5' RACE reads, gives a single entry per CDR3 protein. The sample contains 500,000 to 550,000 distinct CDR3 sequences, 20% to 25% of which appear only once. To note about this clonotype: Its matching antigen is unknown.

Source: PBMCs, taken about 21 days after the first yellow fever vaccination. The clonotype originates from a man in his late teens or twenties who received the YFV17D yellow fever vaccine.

CDR3 sequence (DNA): TGTGCCATCAGGGTGGCGGGGGGGTCCACTAATACGCAGTATTTT. Translation: CAIRVAGGSTNTQYF. The chain employs TRBV10-3 and TRBJ2-3; 9 nucleotides line up with TRBD2. V shed 6 bases, J shed 7 bases, and the junction held 11 bases outside the gene matches. CDR1 is ENHRY, CDR2 SYGVKD, per germline. The CDR3 spans 15 residues.